The clone carrying this T cell receptor beta chain was detected only a few times. Antigen specificity is unknown. This entry is derived from a study of T cell repertoires and HLA-DP antigens. Study details: Alloreactive CD4+ T cells targeted HLA-DP on transduced HeLa.

Profiling relied on immunoSEQ multiplex PCR, and the TCRdb table lists in-frame clones only, not all of them. The data show about 120,000 clones, nearly 95% seen once. CD4+ T cells, purified by negative selection, averaged roughly 98% purity. The CDR3 has 14 amino acids. CDR1 MNHEY and CDR2 SMNVEV come from the germline V gene (reference sequence). Trimming took 4 bases from V and 0 from J, leaving 10 bases between them. V is TRBV27 and J is TRBJ2-7, with D perhaps TRBD2 (6 bases). Sequencing used CD4+ T cells from PBMCs. The source is a woman under 30 in good health and CMV-seronegative. CDR3: CASSSRGASYEQYF. The CDR3 DNA sequence: TGTGCCAGCAGTTCCCGCGGGGCCTCCTACGAGCAGTACTTC.